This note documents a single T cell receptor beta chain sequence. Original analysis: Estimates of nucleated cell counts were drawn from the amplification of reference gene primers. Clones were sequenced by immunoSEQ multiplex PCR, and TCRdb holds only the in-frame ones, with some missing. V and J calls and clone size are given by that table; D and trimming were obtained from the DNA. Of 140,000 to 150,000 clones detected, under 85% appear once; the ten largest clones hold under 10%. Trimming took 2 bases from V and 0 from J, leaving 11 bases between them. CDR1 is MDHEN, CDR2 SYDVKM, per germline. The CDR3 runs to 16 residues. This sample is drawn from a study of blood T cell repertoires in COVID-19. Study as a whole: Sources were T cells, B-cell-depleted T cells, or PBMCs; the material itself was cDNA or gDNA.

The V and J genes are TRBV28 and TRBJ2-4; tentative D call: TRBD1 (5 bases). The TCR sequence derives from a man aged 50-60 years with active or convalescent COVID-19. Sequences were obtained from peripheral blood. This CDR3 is CASSLRRQLAKNIQYF. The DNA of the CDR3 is TGTGCCAGCAGTTTAAGGCGACAGTTAGCCAAAAACATTCAGTACTTC.